The 24 T cell receptor beta chains reported below all come from one sample, sequenced in a study of T-cell memory formation after mild COVID-19. TCRdb reprocessed the 5' RACE reads with MiXCR, giving one entry per CDR3 protein. The profile shows 550,000 to 700,000 distinct CDR3 sequences, 17% of them singletons. The sample consisted of PBMCs or a T cell subset sorted from them (not recorded which). All receptors derive from an adult woman who had mild COVID-19 (a few samples of this study predate the infection). Cell type and time point are not known.

Many counts were recorded for this clonotype. The chain is built from TRBV6-6 and TRBJ1-2; D possibly corresponds to TRBD1 (6 bases). The CDR3 is 17 amino acids. Trimming removed 0 bases from V and 1 base from J, with 15 bases in between. The germline CDR1 and CDR2 sequences are MNHNY and SVGAGI (reference sequence). The CDR3 bases are TGTGCCAGCAGTTACTCTACAGGGAGCCGAAGTAACTATGGCTACACCTTC. This sequence encodes CASSYSTGSRSNYGYTF.

This clonotype was observed a few times. V gene TRBV11-3 combines with J gene TRBJ2-1; 10 positions agree with TRBD2. The CDR3 has 16 amino acids. CDR1 SGHNT and CDR2 YENEEA come from the germline V gene. The V gene end was trimmed by 5 bases and the J gene end by 10 bases; junction bases not matched to a gene: 14. CDR3 DNA: TGTGCCAGCAGCCGTCCATCGCTAGCGGGAGTAGCCGAGCAGTTCTTC. Translation: CASSRPSLAGVAEQFF. The full variable domain, rest sourced from reference TRBV11-3 and TRBJ2-1, is EAGVVQSPRYKIIEKKQPVAFWCNPISGHNTLYWYLQNLGQGPELLIRYENEEAVDDSQLPKDRFSAERLKGVDSTLKIQPAELGDSAVYLCASSRPSLAGVAEQFFGPGTRLTVL.

The DNA of the CDR3 is TGTGCCAGCAGCGTAGGGACTAGCCTTCCAGGCGAGCAGTACTTC. Its translation: CASSVGTSLPGEQYF. The rearrangement uses TRBV9 and TRBJ2-7; TRBD2 matches at 8 bases. The junction had 8 bases not matched to a gene; V was cut back by 0 bases and J by 6 bases. Germline CDR1 SGDLS, CDR2 YYNGEE. The CDR3 extends over 15 amino acids.

The chain carries TRBV5-1 and TRBJ2-5; 8 bases are shared with TRBD2. The CDR3 extends over 16 amino acids. V lost 0 bases to trimming and J lost 4 bases; unmatched junction nucleotides: 8. The V gene's germline CDR1 is SGHRS and CDR2 YFSETQ. CDR3 bases: TGCGCCAGCAGCTTGGTCTTAGGTCTAGCGGGAGAGACCCAGTACTTC. Its protein is CASSLVLGLAGETQYF.

This clonotype was observed a handful of times. The rearrangement links TRBV13 to TRBJ2-7, with unresolved D. The CDR3 consists of 14 residues. V lost 6 bases and J 3 bases, leaving 15 bases between the germline ends. Germline V gene sequence: CDR1 PRHDT, CDR2 FYEKMQ (reference sequence). The CDR3 DNA is TGTGCCAGCAGTTCTCCCACAGAGAGCTACGAGCAGTACTTC. Protein product: CASSSPTESYEQYF.

The gene calls are TRBV6-5 and TRBJ2-1; 13 nucleotides align to TRBD2. Germline V gene lookup returns CDR1 MNHEY and CDR2 SVGAGI. Trimming removed 8 bases from V and 2 bases from J; junction bases left unmatched: 15. The CDR3 contains 19 residues. This CDR3 is CASYLIGLAGVIPYNEQFF. CDR3 sequence (DNA): TGTGCCAGCTACCTTATAGGACTAGCGGGAGTGATCCCCTACAATGAGCAGTTCTTC.

Only a few counts were recorded for this clonotype. The CDR3, as DNA: TGTGCCAGCAGCGGGGGAAGCGGAGATACGCAGTATTTT. It specifies CASSGGSGDTQYF. J is TRBJ2-3 and V is TRBV5-4; the D gene could be TRBD1 or TRBD2 (5 bases each). V dropped 4 bases and J dropped 5 bases, with 11 bases sitting between them. The length of the CDR3 is 13 residues. Germline V gene lookup returns CDR1 SGHNT and CDR2 YYREEE (reference sequence).

The chain carries TRBV7-2 and TRBJ2-5; 7 bases map to TRBD2. The V and J ends lost 2 bases and 4 bases, in that order; junction bases with no gene match: 10. This CDR3 is built from 16 residues. CDR1 SGHTA and CDR2 FQGNSA come from the germline V gene. The CDR3 DNA follows: TGTGCCAGCAGCTTATCAGGCTCGGGCGGGGGAGAGACCCAGTACTTC. Amino acids: CASSLSGSGGGETQYF.

The chain's CDR3 is CASSYPPTQYF. The CDR3 DNA reads as TGTGCCAGCAGTTACCCCCCTACCCAGTACTTC. The rearrangement joins TRBV6-5 to TRBJ2-5; D not certain. Germline V gene sequence: CDR1 MNHEY, CDR2 SVGAGI. The V end was cut by 2 bases, the J end by 8 bases, with 6 bases between. The CDR3 sequence is 11 residues long.

This clonotype was observed a handful of times. The genes are TRBV7-2 and TRBJ2-2; maybe TRBD2 (7 bases). V lost 7 bases and J lost 11, with 17 bases in between. CDR1 is SGHTA and CDR2 is FQGNSA in the germline V gene. The CDR3 has 13 residues. CDR3: CASTRRGGQELFF. In nucleotides, the CDR3 is TGTGCCAGCACCCGAAGGGGGGGCCAAGAGCTGTTTTTT. Drawing the rest from reference TRBV7-2 and TRBJ2-2, the complete variable domain is GAGVSQSPSNKVTEKGKDVELRCDPISGHTALYWYRQSLGQGLEFLIYFQGNSAPDKSGLPSDRFSAERTGGSVSTLTIQRTQQEDSAVYLCASTRRGGQELFFGEGSRLTVL.

The chain combines TRBV4-3 with TRBJ1-2; 8 bases agree with TRBD1. Germline loops: CDR1 LGHNA, CDR2 YSLEER. The CDR3 is made up of 17 amino acids. The V and J ends lost 1 base and 8 bases, in that order; junction bases with no gene match: 15. The CDR3 DNA sequence: TGCGCCAGCAGCCAAGTCGCCGCCCCAGGGGGCGGAGGGGGCTACACCTTC. Encoded protein: CASSQVAAPGGGGGYTF.

This clonotype has only a few counts. The genes are TRBV20-1 and TRBJ2-2, with D tentatively TRBD1 (6 bases). The CDR3 covers 14 residues. Germline CDR1 DFQATT, CDR2 SNEGSKA (reference sequence). Trimming took 5 bases from V and 1 from J, leaving 11 bases between them. The CDR3 region is CSALRGQNTGELFF. CDR3 sequence (DNA): TGCAGTGCTCTTAGGGGACAGAACACCGGGGAGCTGTTTTTT.

V usage is TRBV5-1 and J usage is TRBJ1-4; 7 nucleotides match TRBD1. Germline V gives CDR1 SGHRS, CDR2 YFSETQ. V lost 4 bases and J lost 8; bases outside the gene matches: 8. This CDR3 is built from 14 residues. CDR3 in amino acids: CASSPTGKGEKLFF. CDR3 coding DNA: TGCGCCAGCAGCCCGACAGGGAAGGGCGAAAAACTGTTTTTT. The full variable domain, completed using reference TRBV5-1 and TRBJ1-4, is KAGVTQTPRYLIKTRGQQVTLSCSPISGHRSVSWYQQTPGQGLQFLFEYFSETQRNKGNFPGRFSGRQFSNSRSEMNVSTLELGDSALYLCASSPTGKGEKLFFGSGTQLSVL.

This clonotype was observed a few times. V and J are TRBV27 and TRBJ2-1; D not resolved. The ends were cut back, 3 bases at V and 8 bases at J, with 5 bases in the middle. CDR3 size: 11 residues. CDR1 is MNHEY and CDR2 is SMNVEV in the germline V gene (reference sequence). The DNA of the CDR3 is TGTGCCAGCAGTTTTTTGGATGAGCAGTTCTTC. Amino acid sequence: CASSFLDEQFF.

The chain has TRBV5-1 and TRBJ1-2, with unresolved D. The germline CDR1 and CDR2 sequences are SGHRS and YFSETQ. This CDR3 has 13 amino acids. V dropped 4 bases and J dropped 8 bases, with 15 bases sitting between them. The CDR3 loop reads CASSPLGSPGYTF. The DNA for the CDR3 is TGCGCCAGCAGCCCCTTGGGGAGCCCCGGCTACACCTTC.

The rearrangement joins TRBV29-1 to TRBJ2-7; D might be TRBD1 or TRBD2, each matching 5 bases. In germline, CDR1 is SQVTM, CDR2 ANQGSEA. This CDR3 has 17 residues. The V end was cut by 7 bases, the J end by 1 base, with 26 bases between. The CDR3 reads CSALVPRPGPGSYEQYF. The CDR3 DNA is TGCAGCGCTCTCGTGCCGCGACCGGGACCAGGGTCCTACGAGCAGTACTTC.

The chain carries TRBV7-9 and TRBJ1-1; weak D call: TRBD1 (5 bases). In germline, CDR1 is SEHNR, CDR2 FQNEAQ (reference sequence). V was shortened by 1 base and J by 1 base, with 10 bases between the two germline ends. CDR3 length: 15 amino acids. CDR3 region: CASSLVGAGNTEAFF. In nucleotides, the CDR3 is TGTGCCAGCAGCTTAGTCGGGGCAGGGAACACTGAAGCTTTCTTT.

The rearrangement joins TRBV12-3 or TRBV12-4 to TRBJ1-1; the D gene is possibly TRBD1 (5 bases). This CDR3 has 16 residues. The ends were cut back, 4 bases at V and 5 bases at J, with 20 bases in the middle. The CDR3 nucleotides read TGTGCCAGCAGTTCCTTTGCAGGGAGAGGATGGACTGAAGCTTTCTTT. This translates into CASSSFAGRGWTEAFF.

This clonotype was counted ten times or more. The chain links TRBV4-3 to TRBJ2-7; 10 bases match TRBD2. The CDR3 spans 20 residues. Germline V gene lookup returns CDR1 LGHNA and CDR2 YSLEER. V dropped 0 bases and J dropped 6; count of bases not matched to a gene: 20. CDR3 DNA sequence: TGCGCCAGCAGCCAAGATAGGATTACGAGTAGCGGGAGGCCCCCCGGCGAGCAGTACTTC. Translated, it gives CASSQDRITSSGRPPGEQYF.

Details on this clonotype: A much bigger clone sits one base away, suggesting this may be a read error. The genes are TRBV20-1 and TRBJ2-7, with 12 bases that match TRBD2. CDR3 length: 16 amino acids. Germline V gene data show CDR1 as DFQATT and CDR2 as SNEGSKA (reference sequence). V was clipped by 5 bases and J by 6 bases; unmatched bases: 14. CDR3 sequence: CSAPGTSGWRSSEQYF. CDR3 DNA: TGCAGTGCTCCCGGGACTAGCGGGTGGCGGTCAAGCGAGCAGTACTTC.

Concerning this clonotype: Here the CDR3 omits its conserved ending phenylalanine or tryptophan, so a read error is the likely source. It is unclear where the CDR3 begins or ends on the DNA, so no DNA is shown, and the CDR3 is as TCRdb lists it. The V and J genes are TRBV12-3 or TRBV12-4 and TRBJ1-1. The CDR3 is 15 residues long, counting both termini. CDR3 amino acids: CASSSLTAYRDTLKL.

The rearrangement links TRBV20-1 to TRBJ2-5; tentatively, D is TRBD2 (6 bases). Germline CDR1 is DFQATT and CDR2 is SNEGSKA (reference sequence). V lost 5 bases, J lost 4 bases, and 20 bases lay in between. CDR3 length equals 15 residues. The CDR3 here is CSAPNPGGKGETQYF. The CDR3 nucleotides read TGCAGTGCTCCCAACCCCGGGGGAAAAGGAGAGACCCAGTACTTC.

In its sample, this clonotype was seen a few times. This chain connects TRBV18 to TRBJ2-2; 10 nucleotides line up with TRBD1. The V and J ends lost 3 bases and 3 bases, in that order; junction bases with no gene match: 1. Germline V gene data show CDR1 as KGHSH and CDR2 as LQKENI. The CDR3 is 15 residues long. The DNA of the CDR3 is TGTGCCAGCTCACCGACAGGGGGCGACACCGGGGAGCTGTTTTTT. Amino acids: CASSPTGGDTGELFF.

This chain connects TRBV7-9 to TRBJ2-7, with D possibly TRBD1 on 6 matching bases. This CDR3 has 14 amino acids. V lost 2 bases, J lost 3 bases, and 11 bases lay in between. The germline V gene has CDR1 SEHNR and CDR2 FQNEAQ (reference sequence). CDR3 sequence: CASSLSGALYEQYF. CDR3 DNA: TGTGCCAGCAGCTTATCAGGGGCCCTCTACGAGCAGTACTTC. Supplemented by reference TRBV7-9 and TRBJ2-7, the full variable domain reads DTGVSQNPRHKITKRGQNVTFRCDPISEHNRLYWYRQTLGQGPEFLTYFQNEAQLEKSRLLSDRFSAERPKGSFSTLEIQRTEQGDSAMYLCASSLSGALYEQYFGPGTRLTVT.